A selection of T cell receptor beta chains follows, all from one sample in a study of blood T cell repertoires in COVID-19. Produced via immunoSEQ multiplex PCR; TCRdb's table is partial and in-frame only. The table has around 50,000 clones, 80% to 90% seen once; the top ten hold about 3.2%. Sequenced sample: peripheral blood. The receptor set was obtained from a human donor in a cohort sampled during active COVID-19. The CDR3 runs from the conserved cysteine through the conserved F or W. Fields, in order: CDR3 protein, CDR3 DNA, D gene, V gene, J gene, clone size. D genes are given only for firm matches. A row's size may be missing; if present it is once, few, many or a size class.

CDR3: CASSLRDSDGYTF; DNA: TGTGCCAGCAGCCTCCGGGATTCTGATGGCTACACCTTC; D: NA; V: TRBV6-5; J: TRBJ1-2; size: NA
CDR3: CASSQRGQAEAFF; DNA: TGTGCCAGCAGCCAACGCGGACAGGCCGAAGCTTTCTTT; D: TRBD1; V: TRBV3-1/TRBV3-2; J: TRBJ1-1; size: NA
CDR3: CASSLWVGRSSGTDTQYF; DNA: TGTGCCAGCAGCTTGTGGGTTGGTCGTTCAAGCGGCACAGATACGCAGTATTTT; D: NA; V: TRBV5-6; J: TRBJ2-3; size: once
CDR3: CASSYSGGTEAFF; DNA: TGTGCCAGCAGTTACTCAGGGGGCACTGAAGCTTTCTTT; D: TRBD1; V: TRBV27; J: TRBJ1-1; size: NA
CDR3: CASSPRGANSPLHF; DNA: TGTGCCAGCAGCCCCCGGGGGGCAAATTCACCCCTCCACTTT; D: NA; V: TRBV2; J: TRBJ1-6; size: NA
CDR3: CASRNRGAGGYTF; DNA: TGCGCCAGCCGAAACAGGGGCGCGGGCGGCTACACCTTC; D: TRBD1; V: TRBV5-1; J: TRBJ1-2; size: NA
CDR3: CASSPLDRAKAFF; DNA: TGTGCCAGCTCACCCCTGGACAGGGCGAAAGCTTTCTTT; D: TRBD1; V: TRBV18; J: TRBJ1-1; size: NA
CDR3: CASSLAGTGIEPQHF; DNA: TGCGCCAGCAGCTTGGCCGGGACAGGGATTGAGCCCCAGCATTTT; D: TRBD1; V: TRBV5-1; J: TRBJ1-5; size: NA
CDR3: CASSPGNLETQYF; DNA: TGCGCCAGCAGCCCCGGTAATTTGGAGACCCAGTACTTC; D: NA; V: TRBV5-1; J: TRBJ2-5; size: NA
CDR3: CASRKGGPAYNEQFF; DNA: TGTGCCAGCCGGAAAGGGGGTCCCGCCTACAATGAGCAGTTCTTC; D: NA; V: TRBV6-5; J: TRBJ2-1; size: NA